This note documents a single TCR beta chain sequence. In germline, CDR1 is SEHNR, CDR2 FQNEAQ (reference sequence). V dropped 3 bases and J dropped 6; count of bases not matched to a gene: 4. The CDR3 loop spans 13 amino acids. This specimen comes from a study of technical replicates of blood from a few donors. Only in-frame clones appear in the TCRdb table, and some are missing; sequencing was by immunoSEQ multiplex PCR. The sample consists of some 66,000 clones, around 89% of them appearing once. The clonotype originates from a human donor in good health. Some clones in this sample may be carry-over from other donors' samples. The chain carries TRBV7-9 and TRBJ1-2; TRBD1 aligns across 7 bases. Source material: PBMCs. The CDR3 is CASSLQGGDGYTF. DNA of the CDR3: TGTGCCAGCAGCTTGCAAGGGGGCGATGGCTACACCTTC.